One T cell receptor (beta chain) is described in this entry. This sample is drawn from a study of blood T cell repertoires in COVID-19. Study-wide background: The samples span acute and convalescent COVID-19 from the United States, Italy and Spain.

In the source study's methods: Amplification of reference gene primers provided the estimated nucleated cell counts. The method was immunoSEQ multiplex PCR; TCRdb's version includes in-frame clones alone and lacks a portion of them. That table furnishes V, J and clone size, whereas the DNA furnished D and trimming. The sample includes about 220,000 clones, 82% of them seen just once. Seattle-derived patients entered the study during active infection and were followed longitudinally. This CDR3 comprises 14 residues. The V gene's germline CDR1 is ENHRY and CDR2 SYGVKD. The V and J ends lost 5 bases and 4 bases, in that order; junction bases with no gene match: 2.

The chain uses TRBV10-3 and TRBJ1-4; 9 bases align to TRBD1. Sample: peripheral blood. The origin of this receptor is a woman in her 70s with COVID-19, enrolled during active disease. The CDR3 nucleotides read TGTGCCATCAGTTCGGACAGGGGTAATGAAAAACTGTTTTTT. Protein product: CAISSDRGNEKLFF.